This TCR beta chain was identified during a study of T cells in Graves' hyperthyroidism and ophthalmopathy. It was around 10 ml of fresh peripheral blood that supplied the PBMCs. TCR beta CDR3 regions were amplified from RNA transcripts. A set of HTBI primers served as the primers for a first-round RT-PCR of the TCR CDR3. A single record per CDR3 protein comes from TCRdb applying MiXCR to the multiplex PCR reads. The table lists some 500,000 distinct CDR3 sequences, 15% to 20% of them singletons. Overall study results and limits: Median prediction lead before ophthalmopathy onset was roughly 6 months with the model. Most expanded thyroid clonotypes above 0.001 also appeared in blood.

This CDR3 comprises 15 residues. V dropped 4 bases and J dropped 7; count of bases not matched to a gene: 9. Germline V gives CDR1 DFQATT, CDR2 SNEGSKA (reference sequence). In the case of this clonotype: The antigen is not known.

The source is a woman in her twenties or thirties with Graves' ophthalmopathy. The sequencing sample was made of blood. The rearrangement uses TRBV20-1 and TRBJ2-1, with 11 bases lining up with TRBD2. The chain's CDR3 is CSATETSGSGNEQFF. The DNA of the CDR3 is TGCAGTGCTACCGAAACTAGCGGGAGTGGGAATGAGCAGTTCTTC.